This TCR beta chain appears in the sequencing data of a study of T cells in Graves' hyperthyroidism and ophthalmopathy. At the level of the study: Peripheral blood specimens were obtained at initial diagnosis, prior to any treatment.

Among the patients, aged 18 to 65, hyperthyroidism was newly diagnosed and had lasted under 2 months. Diagnosis relied on clinical symptoms, serum thyroxine and TRAb, thyroid ultrasound and orbital computed tomography. PBMCs were derived from roughly 10 ml fresh peripheral blood. Amplification of TCR beta CDR3 regions was performed using RNA transcripts as template. When the TCR CDR3 underwent first-round RT-PCR, the HTBI primer set was used. TCRdb reprocessed the multiplex PCR reads via MiXCR and lists one record per CDR3 protein. The top ten clones hold 10% to 13% of a sample with about 700,000 distinct CDR3 sequences, 12% to 15% of them seen once. This clonotype was recorded many times. Sequencing input: blood. The TCR sequence derives from a woman between 18 and 29 years old with Graves' hyperthyroidism.

The CDR3 protein is CSVRPTSGRVSTDTQYF. The DNA for the CDR3 is TGCAGCGTCCGGCCGACTAGCGGGAGGGTTAGCACAGATACGCAGTATTTT. V is TRBV29-1 and J is TRBJ2-3, with 14 positions matching TRBD2. The germline V gene has CDR1 SQVTM and CDR2 ANQGSEA. Trimming took 6 bases from V and 0 from J; bases not matched to a gene: 8. CDR3 length equals 17 residues.